This T cell receptor beta chain comes out of a study of control samples from healthy donors and cancer patients. Measured with immunoSEQ multiplex PCR; TCRdb has only the in-frame clones, and not every one. The table includes about 59,000 clones, about 92% detected once. The germline V gene has CDR1 SGDLS and CDR2 YYNGEE. The length of the CDR3 is 15 residues. V shed 0 bases and J 4 bases; nucleotides not matched to a gene: 2. The V and J genes are TRBV9 and TRBJ2-1, with TRBD2 identical over 9 bases. Sequencing was done on a sample of PBMCs. The TCR was taken from a man in his forties with colorectal cancer. The CDR3 region is CASSVEAGGYNEQFF. Written as DNA, the CDR3 is TGTGCCAGCAGCGTAGAAGCGGGGGGATACAATGAGCAGTTCTTC. Filled out from reference TRBV9 and TRBJ2-1, the complete variable domain reads DSGVTQTPKHLITATGQRVTLRCSPRSGDLSVYWYQQSLDQGLQFLIQYYNGEERAKGNILERFSAQQFPDLHSELNLSSLELGDSALYFCASSVEAGGYNEQFFGPGTRLTVL.